These T cell receptor beta chains were read from a single sample in a study of T-cell reconstitution after alpha-beta-depleted transplantation in children. From the PCR reads, TCRdb called clonotypes with MiXCR, one entry per CDR3 protein. Here the sample spans over 400,000 distinct CDR3 sequences, roughly 44% being singletons. Here the sequenced sample was PBMCs, taken before TCRalphabeta/CD19-depleted stem cell transplant. These receptors all come from a girl aged 2 to 10 with aplastic anemia, due to receive a stem cell transplant. Both conserved end residues are part of each CDR3. Each record gives: CDR3 DNA, CDR3 protein, D gene, clone size, J gene, V gene. The D gene is left open where the match is weak. Clone size is shown for a subset of rows, as once, few, many or a class of expanded clone.

CDR3nt: TGCAGCGTTGAAAGAGGGGCGCCCGGGAGGGCTGAAGCTTTCTTT
CDR3aa: CSVERGAPGRAEAFF
d_gene: .
abundance: .
j_gene: TRBJ1-1
v_gene: TRBV29-1

CDR3nt: TGTGCCTGGACCCCGACTAGCGGGAGGGCCGGTGAGCAGTTCTTC
CDR3aa: CAWTPTSGRAGEQFF
d_gene: TRBD2
abundance: few
j_gene: TRBJ2-1
v_gene: TRBV30

CDR3nt: TGTGCCAGCAGATCACGGGGGGGCGGCGAGCAGTACTTC
CDR3aa: CASRSRGGGEQYF
d_gene: TRBD2
abundance: .
j_gene: TRBJ2-7
v_gene: TRBV7-8

CDR3nt: TGCGCCAGCAGCCAATCAGACACTGAAGCTTTCTTT
CDR3aa: CASSQSDTEAFF
d_gene: .
abundance: many
j_gene: TRBJ1-1
v_gene: TRBV4-1

CDR3nt: TGCGCCAGCAGCTTGGCGGTTCCCCAGCATTTT
CDR3aa: CASSLAVPQHF
d_gene: .
abundance: .
j_gene: TRBJ1-5
v_gene: TRBV5-1

CDR3nt: TGTGCCAGCAGCTTCTATGGGGCTGGGCGGGAGCAGTACTTC
CDR3aa: CASSFYGAGREQYF
d_gene: .
abundance: .
j_gene: TRBJ2-7
v_gene: TRBV14

CDR3nt: TGCAGCGTTGAAGCACAAGGGACCCAATTTGCCTACGAGCAGTACTTC
CDR3aa: CSVEAQGTQFAYEQYF
d_gene: .
abundance: .
j_gene: TRBJ2-7
v_gene: TRBV29-1

CDR3nt: TGCAGCGCCAAGTCTAGGACTAGCGGGAGGTTCACCGGGGAGCTGTTTTTT
CDR3aa: CSAKSRTSGRFTGELFF
d_gene: TRBD2
abundance: .
j_gene: TRBJ2-2
v_gene: TRBV29-1

CDR3nt: TGTGCCAGCAGCAGACCAGGGGGGGGCGAAAAACTGTTTTTT
CDR3aa: CASSRPGGGEKLFF
d_gene: TRBD1
abundance: .
j_gene: TRBJ1-4
v_gene: TRBV11-2

CDR3nt: TGTGCCAGCAGCGGCAGCCCACAGACTGGGGAGCTGTTTTTT
CDR3aa: CASSGSPQTGELFF
d_gene: .
abundance: few
j_gene: TRBJ2-2
v_gene: TRBV9

CDR3nt: TGTGCCAGCAGCCAAGGACGGGGTTCCATGTACGCAGATACGCAGTATTTT
CDR3aa: CASSQGRGSMYADTQYF
d_gene: .
abundance: .
j_gene: TRBJ2-3
v_gene: TRBV3-1

CDR3nt: TGTGCCAGTAGTACCCGGGACAGGGTCTTTAATAGCAATCAGCCCCAGCATTTT
CDR3aa: CASSTRDRVFNSNQPQHF
d_gene: TRBD1
abundance: many
j_gene: TRBJ1-5
v_gene: TRBV19

CDR3nt: TGTGCCAGTAGTATATCAGGGCGCATCACCGGGGAGCTGTTTTTT
CDR3aa: CASSISGRITGELFF
d_gene: .
abundance: .
j_gene: TRBJ2-2
v_gene: TRBV19

CDR3nt: TGCAGTGCGTATTTCGGGGGGGATGAGCAGTTCTTC
CDR3aa: CSAYFGGDEQFF
d_gene: TRBD2
abundance: .
j_gene: TRBJ2-1
v_gene: TRBV20-1

CDR3nt: TGTGCCAGCAGTTCCGCGTCGGGAGTCAGGACCCAGTACTTC
CDR3aa: CASSSASGVRTQYF
d_gene: .
abundance: .
j_gene: TRBJ2-5
v_gene: TRBV28

CDR3nt: TGTGCCACCAGTGATGGGACCGGATCCCGGGGGTTAGAGACCCAGTACTTC
CDR3aa: CATSDGTGSRGLETQYF
d_gene: .
abundance: .
j_gene: TRBJ2-5
v_gene: TRBV24-1

CDR3nt: TGCAGTGCTAGAGAAGGACTAGCGGGAGGGCCTTACGAGCAGTACTTC
CDR3aa: CSAREGLAGGPYEQYF
d_gene: TRBD2
abundance: few
j_gene: TRBJ2-7
v_gene: TRBV20-1

CDR3nt: TGTGCCATCAGTGAGTCGAGGGCGAAGGATCAGCCCCAGCATTTT
CDR3aa: CAISESRAKDQPQHF
d_gene: .
abundance: many
j_gene: TRBJ1-5
v_gene: TRBV10-3

CDR3nt: TGCAGTGCTAGAGAGGGTAACTATGGCTACACCTTC
CDR3aa: CSAREGNYGYTF
d_gene: .
abundance: few
j_gene: TRBJ1-2
v_gene: TRBV20-1

CDR3nt: TGTGCCAGCAGCCAAGGGGGACAGCAAGAGACCCAGTACTTC
CDR3aa: CASSQGGQQETQYF
d_gene: TRBD1
abundance: .
j_gene: TRBJ2-5
v_gene: TRBV4-2

CDR3nt: TGCAGCGTTTGCCCTGATTCGAGCTCCTACAATGAGCAGTTCTTC
CDR3aa: CSVCPDSSSYNEQFF
d_gene: .
abundance: .
j_gene: TRBJ2-1
v_gene: TRBV29-1

CDR3nt: TGCGCCAGCAGCCCGTCGGGACTAGCGGGAAATAATGAGCAGTTCTTC
CDR3aa: CASSPSGLAGNNEQFF
d_gene: TRBD2
abundance: few
j_gene: TRBJ2-1
v_gene: TRBV5-1

CDR3nt: TGTGCCAGCAGCCCCAAGGCAGGTCTTCACAATGAGCAGTTCTTC
CDR3aa: CASSPKAGLHNEQFF
d_gene: .
abundance: .
j_gene: TRBJ2-1
v_gene: TRBV7-8

CDR3nt: TGTGCCTGGAGTGTAGGGGCTCGCGGGAGCACCTACAATGAGCAGTTCTTC
CDR3aa: CAWSVGARGSTYNEQFF
d_gene: TRBD2
abundance: .
j_gene: TRBJ2-1
v_gene: TRBV30

CDR3nt: TGCAGCGTTTCCGGGACGGACAGCCAGTCCCAGCATTTT
CDR3aa: CSVSGTDSQSQHF
d_gene: .
abundance: many
j_gene: TRBJ1-5
v_gene: TRBV29-1

CDR3nt: TGCGCCAGCAGTGCAAAAGAGAACACCGGGGAGCTGTTTTTT
CDR3aa: CASSAKENTGELFF
d_gene: .
abundance: .
j_gene: TRBJ2-2
v_gene: TRBV10-1

CDR3nt: TGTGCCAGCAGCCCCTGGTCTTCGGAGACCCAGTACTTC
CDR3aa: CASSPWSSETQYF
d_gene: .
abundance: .
j_gene: TRBJ2-5
v_gene: TRBV6-1

CDR3nt: TGTGCCAGCAGTCCCCCAGGGTATGGAGAGACCCAGTACTTC
CDR3aa: CASSPPGYGETQYF
d_gene: .
abundance: .
j_gene: TRBJ2-5
v_gene: TRBV28

CDR3nt: TGCGCCAGCAGCTCGAGCGGGAGCTCCTACGAGCAGTACTTC
CDR3aa: CASSSSGSSYEQYF
d_gene: TRBD2
abundance: few
j_gene: TRBJ2-7
v_gene: TRBV5-1

CDR3nt: TGCAGCGTTAGAACAGGGGACGCCTACGAGCAGTACTTC
CDR3aa: CSVRTGDAYEQYF
d_gene: TRBD1
abundance: .
j_gene: TRBJ2-7
v_gene: TRBV29-1

CDR3nt: TGCAGTGCTAGATCTAATACCGGGACAAAAAATCAGCCCCAGCATTTT
CDR3aa: CSARSNTGTKNQPQHF
d_gene: .
abundance: few
j_gene: TRBJ1-5
v_gene: TRBV20-1

CDR3nt: TGCAGTGCTAGGAACCAGGGGGTATCCTATGGCTACACCTTC
CDR3aa: CSARNQGVSYGYTF
d_gene: TRBD1
abundance: .
j_gene: TRBJ1-2
v_gene: TRBV20-1

CDR3nt: TGTGCCAGCAGTTCCGTTGTCGGGCTGGGCTCCTACAATGAGCAGTTCTTC
CDR3aa: CASSSVVGLGSYNEQFF
d_gene: .
abundance: once
j_gene: TRBJ2-1
v_gene: TRBV28

CDR3nt: TGTGCCAGCAGCCTTCAGCGGGGGGGGTACCAAGAGACCCAGTACTTC
CDR3aa: CASSLQRGGYQETQYF
d_gene: TRBD2
abundance: .
j_gene: TRBJ2-5
v_gene: TRBV7-2

CDR3nt: TGCAGTGCCCCGGGACAGTACGAGCAGTACTTC
CDR3aa: CSAPGQYEQYF
d_gene: TRBD1
abundance: few
j_gene: TRBJ2-7
v_gene: TRBV20-1

CDR3nt: TGTGCCAGCAGCGCGCCCGGGCATAATTCACCCCTCCACTTT
CDR3aa: CASSAPGHNSPLHF
d_gene: .
abundance: .
j_gene: TRBJ1-6
v_gene: TRBV5-4

CDR3nt: TGTGCCATCAGTGATTCTCGAACAGGGGGAAGCACAGATACGCAGTATTTT
CDR3aa: CAISDSRTGGSTDTQYF
d_gene: TRBD1
abundance: .
j_gene: TRBJ2-3
v_gene: TRBV10-3

CDR3nt: TGCAGTGCTAGCCCGGTAGACAGGGCTACAGATACGCAGTATTTT
CDR3aa: CSASPVDRATDTQYF
d_gene: TRBD1
abundance: many
j_gene: TRBJ2-3
v_gene: TRBV20-1

CDR3nt: TGCAGCGTTGGACAGGGAGGAAGAGAGACCCAGTACTTC
CDR3aa: CSVGQGGRETQYF
d_gene: .
abundance: few
j_gene: TRBJ2-5
v_gene: TRBV29-1

CDR3nt: TGTGCCAGCAGTCCTAGCGGGGCCTACAATGAGCAGTTCTTC
CDR3aa: CASSPSGAYNEQFF
d_gene: TRBD2
abundance: many
j_gene: TRBJ2-1
v_gene: TRBV12-3/TRBV12-4

CDR3nt: TGTGCCATCAGTGTAGCGGCAGGGGTAAATGAAAAACTGTTTTTT
CDR3aa: CAISVAAGVNEKLFF
d_gene: .
abundance: .
j_gene: TRBJ1-4
v_gene: TRBV10-3

CDR3nt: TGTGCCAGCACTACTTTACAGGGCTCTGAAGCTTTCTTT
CDR3aa: CASTTLQGSEAFF
d_gene: .
abundance: .
j_gene: TRBJ1-1
v_gene: TRBV5-8

CDR3nt: TGTGCCAACAGCTGGATAGTCTCGAACGCCGGGGGGCTGTTTTTT
CDR3aa: CANSWIVSNAGGLFF
d_gene: .
abundance: .
j_gene: TRBJ2-2
v_gene: TRBV27

CDR3nt: TGTGCCAGCAGCTTCGAGGGGATTCCAACGCAGTATTTT
CDR3aa: CASSFEGIPTQYF
d_gene: .
abundance: many
j_gene: TRBJ2-3
v_gene: TRBV7-2

CDR3nt: TGCAGTGCTTCCGGGACGGTCTCCTACGAGCAGTACTTC
CDR3aa: CSASGTVSYEQYF
d_gene: .
abundance: once
j_gene: TRBJ2-7
v_gene: TRBV20-1

CDR3nt: TGTGCCAGCAGCCTGGCGGGGTACACTGAAGCTTTCTTT
CDR3aa: CASSLAGYTEAFF
d_gene: .
abundance: few
j_gene: TRBJ1-1
v_gene: TRBV12-3/TRBV12-4

CDR3nt: TGTGCCAGCAGCTTGGAGGACCGAGACAATCAGCCCCAGCATTTT
CDR3aa: CASSLEDRDNQPQHF
d_gene: .
abundance: few
j_gene: TRBJ1-5
v_gene: TRBV7-2

CDR3nt: TGCAGCGTTGTCTGGGACAGATCCTACAATGAGCAGTTCTTC
CDR3aa: CSVVWDRSYNEQFF
d_gene: TRBD1
abundance: few
j_gene: TRBJ2-1
v_gene: TRBV29-1

CDR3nt: TGTGCCAGCAGCCAAGGAACGGGGAGGCCTAACACCGGGGAGCTGTTTTTT
CDR3aa: CASSQGTGRPNTGELFF
d_gene: .
abundance: .
j_gene: TRBJ2-2
v_gene: TRBV3-1

CDR3nt: TGTGCCAGCAGCCAAGATGGGGCTAGACCGATATCCTACGAGCAGTACTTC
CDR3aa: CASSQDGARPISYEQYF
d_gene: .
abundance: many
j_gene: TRBJ2-7
v_gene: TRBV3-1

CDR3nt: TGTGCCAGCAGCTTATTAGACAGGGGCACCGGGGAGCTGTTTTTT
CDR3aa: CASSLLDRGTGELFF
d_gene: TRBD1
abundance: many
j_gene: TRBJ2-2
v_gene: TRBV7-6